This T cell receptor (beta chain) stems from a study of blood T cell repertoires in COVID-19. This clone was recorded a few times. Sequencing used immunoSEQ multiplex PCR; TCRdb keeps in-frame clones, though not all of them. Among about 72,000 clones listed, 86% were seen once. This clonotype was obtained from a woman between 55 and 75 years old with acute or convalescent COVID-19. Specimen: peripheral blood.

CDR3 bases: TGTGCCAGCAGCCTTCGAGGCCAGCCCCAGCATTTT. Residues: CASSLRGQPQHF. The gene calls are TRBV3-1 (or the pseudogene TRBV3-2) and TRBJ1-5; D uncertain. Trimming took off 4 bases at V and 7 bases at J, with 8 bases between the two ends. From germline, CDR1 is LGHDT and CDR2 YNNKEL (reference sequence). CDR3 length equals 12 residues.